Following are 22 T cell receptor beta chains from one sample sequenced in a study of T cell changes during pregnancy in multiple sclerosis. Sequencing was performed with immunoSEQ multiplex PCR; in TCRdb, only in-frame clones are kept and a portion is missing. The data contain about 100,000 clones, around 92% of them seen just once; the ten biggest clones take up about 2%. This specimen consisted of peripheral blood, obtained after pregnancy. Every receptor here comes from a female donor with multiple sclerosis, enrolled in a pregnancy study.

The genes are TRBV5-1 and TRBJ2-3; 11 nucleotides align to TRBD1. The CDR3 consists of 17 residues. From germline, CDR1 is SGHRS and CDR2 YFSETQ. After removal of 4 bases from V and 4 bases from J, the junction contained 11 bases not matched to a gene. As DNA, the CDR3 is TGCGCCAGCAGCGCCATCAGACCGGGACAGGGGGCAGATACGCAGTATTTT. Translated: CASSAIRPGQGADTQYF.

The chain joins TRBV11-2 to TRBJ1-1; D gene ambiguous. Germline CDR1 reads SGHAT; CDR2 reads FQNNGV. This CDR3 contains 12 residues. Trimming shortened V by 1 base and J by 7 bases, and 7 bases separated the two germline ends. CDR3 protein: CASSLGGREAFF. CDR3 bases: TGTGCCAGCAGCTTAGGTGGGCGTGAAGCTTTCTTT. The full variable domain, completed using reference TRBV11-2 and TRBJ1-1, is EAGVAQSPRYKIIEKRQSVAFWCNPISGHATLYWYQQILGQGPKLLIQFQNNGVVDDSQLPKDRFSAERLKGVDSTLKIQPAKLEDSAVYLCASSLGGREAFFGQGTRLTVV.

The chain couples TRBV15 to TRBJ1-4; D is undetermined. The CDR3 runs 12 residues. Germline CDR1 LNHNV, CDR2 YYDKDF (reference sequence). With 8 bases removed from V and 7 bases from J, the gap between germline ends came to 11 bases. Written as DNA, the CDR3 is TGTGCCACCGGGAGGGAGCCTGAAAAACTGTTTTTT. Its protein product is CATGREPEKLFF. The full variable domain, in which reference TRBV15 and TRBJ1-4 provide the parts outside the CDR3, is DAMVIQNPRYQVTQFGKPVTLSCSQTLNHNVMYWYQQKSSQAPKLLFHYYDKDFNNEADTPDNFQSRRPNTSFCFLDIRSPGLGDTAMYLCATGREPEKLFFGSGTQLSVL.

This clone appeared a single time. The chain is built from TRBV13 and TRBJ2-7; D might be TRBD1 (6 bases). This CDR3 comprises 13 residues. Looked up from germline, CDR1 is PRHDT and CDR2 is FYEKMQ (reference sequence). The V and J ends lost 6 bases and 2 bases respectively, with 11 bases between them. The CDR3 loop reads CASSLNRAYEQYF. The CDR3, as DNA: TGTGCCAGCAGTTTAAACAGGGCCTACGAGCAGTACTTC.

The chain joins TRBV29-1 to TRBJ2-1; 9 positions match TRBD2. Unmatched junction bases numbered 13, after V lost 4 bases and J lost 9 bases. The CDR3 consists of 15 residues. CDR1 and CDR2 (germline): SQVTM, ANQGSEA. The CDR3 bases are TGCAGCGTTGGAAAGGGCGAAGCGGGAGGTCGTGAGCAGTTCTTC. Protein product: CSVGKGEAGGREQFF.

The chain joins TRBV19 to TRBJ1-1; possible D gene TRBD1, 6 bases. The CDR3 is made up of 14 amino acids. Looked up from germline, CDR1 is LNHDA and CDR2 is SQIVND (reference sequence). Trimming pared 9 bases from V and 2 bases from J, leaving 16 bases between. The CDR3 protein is CASSRGRTNTEAFF. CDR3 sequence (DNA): TGTGCCAGCTCCAGGGGAAGGACCAACACTGAAGCTTTCTTT. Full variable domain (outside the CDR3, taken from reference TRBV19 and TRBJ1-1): DGGITQSPKYLFRKEGQNVTLSCEQNLNHDAMYWYRQDPGQGLRLIYYSQIVNDFQKGDIAEGYSVSREKKESFPLTVTSAQKNPTAFYLCASSRGRTNTEAFFGQGTRLTVV.

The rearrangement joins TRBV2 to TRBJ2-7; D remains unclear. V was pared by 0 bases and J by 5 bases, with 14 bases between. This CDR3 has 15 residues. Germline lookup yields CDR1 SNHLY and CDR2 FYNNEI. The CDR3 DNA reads TGTGCCAGCAGTGAAGCTCCTTTGGCAGGCCACGAGCAGTACTTC. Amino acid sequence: CASSEAPLAGHEQYF. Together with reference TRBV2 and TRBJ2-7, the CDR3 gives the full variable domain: EPEVTQTPSHQVTQMGQEVILRCVPISNHLYFYWYRQILGQKVEFLVSFYNNEISEKSEIFDDQFSVERPDGSNFTLKIRSTKLEDSAMYFCASSEAPLAGHEQYFGPGTRLTVT.

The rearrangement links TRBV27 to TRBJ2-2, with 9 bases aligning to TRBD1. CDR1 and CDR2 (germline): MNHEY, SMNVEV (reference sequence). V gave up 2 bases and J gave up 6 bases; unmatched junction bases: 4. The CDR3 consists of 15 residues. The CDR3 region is CASSLGTGRSGELFF. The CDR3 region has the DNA TGTGCCAGCAGTTTAGGGACAGGGAGATCCGGGGAGCTGTTTTTT.

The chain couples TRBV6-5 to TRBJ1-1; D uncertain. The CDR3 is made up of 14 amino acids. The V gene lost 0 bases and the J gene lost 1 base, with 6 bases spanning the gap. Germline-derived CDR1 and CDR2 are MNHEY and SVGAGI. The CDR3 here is CASSYSEGNTEAFF. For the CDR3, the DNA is TGTGCCAGCAGTTACTCTGAGGGGAACACTGAAGCTTTCTTT.

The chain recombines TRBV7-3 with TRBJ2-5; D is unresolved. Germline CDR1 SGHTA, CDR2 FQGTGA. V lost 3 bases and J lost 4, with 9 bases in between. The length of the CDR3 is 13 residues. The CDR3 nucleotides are TGTGCCAGCAGCTTTGGGTCAGGAGAGACCCAGTACTTC. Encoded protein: CASSFGSGETQYF.

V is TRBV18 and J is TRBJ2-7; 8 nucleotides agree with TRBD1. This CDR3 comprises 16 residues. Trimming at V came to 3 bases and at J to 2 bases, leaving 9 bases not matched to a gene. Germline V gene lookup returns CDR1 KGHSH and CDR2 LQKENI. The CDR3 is CASSPPRTGPTYEQYF. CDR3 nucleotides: TGTGCCAGCTCACCGCCCCGGACAGGGCCTACCTACGAGCAGTACTTC.

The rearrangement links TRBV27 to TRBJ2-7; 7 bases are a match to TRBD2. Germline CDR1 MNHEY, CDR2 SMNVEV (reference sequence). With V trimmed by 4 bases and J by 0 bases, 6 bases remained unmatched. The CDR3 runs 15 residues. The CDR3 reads CASSSLSGDSYEQYF. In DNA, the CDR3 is TGTGCCAGCAGTTCCCTGAGCGGGGACTCCTACGAGCAGTACTTC.

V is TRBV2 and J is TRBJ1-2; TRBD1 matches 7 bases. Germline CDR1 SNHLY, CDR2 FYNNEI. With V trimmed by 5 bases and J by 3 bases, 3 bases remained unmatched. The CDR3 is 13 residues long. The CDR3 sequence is CASSTDRDYGYTF. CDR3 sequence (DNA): TGTGCCAGCAGTACCGACAGGGACTATGGCTACACCTTC.

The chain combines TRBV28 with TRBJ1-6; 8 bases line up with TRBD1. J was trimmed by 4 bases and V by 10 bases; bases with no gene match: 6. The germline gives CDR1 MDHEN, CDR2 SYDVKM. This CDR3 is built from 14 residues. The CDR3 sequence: CATKTGDYNSPLHF. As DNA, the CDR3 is TGTGCCACAAAGACAGGGGATTATAATTCACCCCTCCACTTT.

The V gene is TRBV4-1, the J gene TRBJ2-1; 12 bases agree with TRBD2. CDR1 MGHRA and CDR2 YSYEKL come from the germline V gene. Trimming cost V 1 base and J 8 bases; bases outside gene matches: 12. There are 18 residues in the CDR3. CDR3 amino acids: CASSQGHPLAGGSDEQFF. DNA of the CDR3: TGCGCCAGCAGCCAAGGCCACCCCCTAGCGGGGGGGAGCGATGAGCAGTTCTTC.

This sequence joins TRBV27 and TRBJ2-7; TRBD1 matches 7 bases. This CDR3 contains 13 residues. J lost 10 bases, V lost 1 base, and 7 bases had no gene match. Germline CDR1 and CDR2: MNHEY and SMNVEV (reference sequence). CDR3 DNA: TGTGCCAGCAGTTTATACCAGGGGGTCTATCAGTACTTC. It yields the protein CASSLYQGVYQYF.

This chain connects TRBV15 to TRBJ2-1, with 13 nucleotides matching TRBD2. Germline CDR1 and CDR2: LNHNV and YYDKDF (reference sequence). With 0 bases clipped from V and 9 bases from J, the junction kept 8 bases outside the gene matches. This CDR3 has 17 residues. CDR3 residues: CATSREDTSGGAGEQFF. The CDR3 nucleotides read TGTGCCACCAGCAGAGAGGATACTAGCGGGGGGGCTGGTGAGCAGTTCTTC.

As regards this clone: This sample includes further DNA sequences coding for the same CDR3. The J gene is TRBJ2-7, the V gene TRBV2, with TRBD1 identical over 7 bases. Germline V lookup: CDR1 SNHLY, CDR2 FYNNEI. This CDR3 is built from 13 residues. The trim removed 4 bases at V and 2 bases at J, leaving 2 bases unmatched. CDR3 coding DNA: TGTGCCAGCAGTGGACAGGGAACCTACGAGCAGTACTTC. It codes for CASSGQGTYEQYF.

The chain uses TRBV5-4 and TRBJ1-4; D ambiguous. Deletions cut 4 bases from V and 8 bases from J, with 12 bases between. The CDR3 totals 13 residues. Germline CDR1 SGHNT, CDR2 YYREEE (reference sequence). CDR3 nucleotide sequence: TGTGCCAGCAGCCCCGGGAACAGCGAAAAACTGTTTTTT. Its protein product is CASSPGNSEKLFF.

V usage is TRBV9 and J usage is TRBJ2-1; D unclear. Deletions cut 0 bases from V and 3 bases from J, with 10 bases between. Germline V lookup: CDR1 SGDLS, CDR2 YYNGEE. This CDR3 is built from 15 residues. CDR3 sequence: CASSVGASIYNEQFF. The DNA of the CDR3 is TGTGCCAGCAGCGTAGGCGCTAGTATCTACAATGAGCAGTTCTTC.

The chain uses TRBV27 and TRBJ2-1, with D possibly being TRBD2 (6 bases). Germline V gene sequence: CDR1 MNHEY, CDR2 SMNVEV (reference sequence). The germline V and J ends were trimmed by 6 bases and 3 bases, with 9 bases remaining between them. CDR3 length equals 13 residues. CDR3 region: CASRRGDYNEQFF. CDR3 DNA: TGTGCCAGCAGACGCGGGGACTACAATGAGCAGTTCTTC.

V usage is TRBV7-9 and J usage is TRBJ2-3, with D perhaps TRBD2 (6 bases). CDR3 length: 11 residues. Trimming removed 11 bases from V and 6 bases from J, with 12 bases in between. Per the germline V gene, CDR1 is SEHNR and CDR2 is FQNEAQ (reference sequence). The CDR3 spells CAWREMDTQYF. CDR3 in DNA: TGTGCCTGGAGGGAGATGGATACGCAGTATTTT. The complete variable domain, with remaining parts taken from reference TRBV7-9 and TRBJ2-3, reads DTGVSQNPRHKITKRGQNVTFRCDPISEHNRLYWYRQTLGQGPEFLTYFQNEAQLEKSRLLSDRFSAERPKGSFSTLEIQRTEQGDSAMYLCAWREMDTQYFGPGTRLTVL.